This T cell receptor beta chain was identified during a study of PD-1 blockade in classical Hodgkin lymphoma. Study-wide background: Every 2 weeks, patients got 3 mg/kg intravenous nivolumab.

Time point denoted: cycle 4 day 1 (C4D1), after 5 to 7 weeks of nivolumab. Exposure to brentuximab vedotin varied, and each patient had relapsed following autologous stem cell transplantation. The study recorded best responses of complete response, partial response or progressive disease. TCRdb's copy holds only in-frame clones and misses some; the assay was immunoSEQ multiplex PCR. The sample has just under 65,000 clones, around 94% seen once. Findings and caveats of the study: Newly diagnosed patients had diversity similar to the baseline diversity of complete responders. Only CD4+ TCR diversity, not CD8+, had risen significantly by C4D1.

As concerns this clone: The target antigen is unknown.

Deletions cut 2 bases from V and 4 bases from J, with 9 bases between. This CDR3 region has 13 residues. Germline assignment: CDR1 MNHEY and CDR2 SMNVEV (reference sequence). The rearrangement links TRBV27 to TRBJ2-7; D not resolved. This sample comprised peripheral blood mononuclear cells (PBMCs), obtained before the fourth cycle of nivolumab. This sequence was found in a human donor with classical Hodgkin lymphoma. Here the CDR3 reads CASSLTATYEQYF. CDR3 nucleotides: TGTGCCAGCAGTTTAACAGCCACTTACGAGCAGTACTTC.